The present TCR beta chain was sequenced within a study of T-cell memory formation after mild COVID-19. Study-level findings and limits: Pre-infection memory showed some responding clones, and this suggested that cross-reactive memory joined. Second-wave clones with a day 37 peak had unconfirmed SARS-CoV-2 specificity.

As to this clonotype: Its target is unknown.

The V gene's germline CDR1 is SGHKS and CDR2 YYEKEE (reference sequence). Trimming removed 1 base from V and 4 bases from J, with 20 bases in between. This CDR3 contains 17 residues. TCRdb processed the 5' RACE reads anew with MiXCR; each CDR3 protein has one entry. The repertoire holds hundreds of thousands of distinct CDR3 sequences, with roughly 20% as singletons. The receptor comes from an adult woman who had mild COVID-19 (a few samples of this study predate the infection). Cell type and time point are not known. Sequencing input: PBMCs or a T cell subset sorted from them (not recorded which). This rearrangement joins TRBV5-5 to TRBJ1-1; TRBD1 is a possible D gene (6 bases). The CDR3 here is CASSLQIRGGTGTEAFF. The CDR3 coding sequence is TGTGCCAGCAGCTTGCAAATAAGGGGGGGTACGGGCACTGAAGCTTTCTTT.